In this sample, the clone carrying this T cell receptor beta chain turned up many times. Antigen specificity is unknown. Relying on iRepertoire HTBI primers and Arm-PCR of CDR3 regions, the team built TCR beta libraries. TCRdb called the multiplex PCR reads again in MiXCR, with one record for every CDR3 protein. This table has around 450,000 distinct CDR3 sequences, around a fifth appearing once. The germline gives CDR1 MDHEN, CDR2 SYDVKM. J gave up 0 bases and V 6 bases, and 4 bases lay outside the gene matches. CDR3 size: 14 residues. The data derive from a study of regulatory T cells in long-lasting Graves disease. The time point here: persistent/refractory GD, antithyroid drugs over 5 years with positive TRAb. The TCR library was made from RNA that had been extracted from PBMCs in TRIzol. EDTA tubes were used for drawing nine milliliters of peripheral blood. Study findings and constraints: Persistent Graves' patients showed reduced TCR diversity versus newly diagnosed patients. A greater number of public clonotypes (over 2,500) was shared by persistent patients than by new patients (approximately 910).

This chain connects TRBV28 to TRBJ2-7, with 8 bases matching TRBD2. The clonotype was recovered from a female donor with Graves disease. The sample consisted of peripheral blood mononuclear cells (PBMCs), taken when the disease was refractory, from a patient treated with antithyroid drugs. The CDR3 sequence is CASRIAGSSYEQYF. CDR3 nucleotides: TGTGCCAGCAGGATAGCGGGAAGCTCCTACGAGCAGTACTTC.